The 27 T cell receptor beta chains listed next were all sequenced from one sample in a study of T cell repertoires in cytomegalovirus infection. Each CDR3 protein gets one entry after TCRdb re-called the reads with MiXCR. The repertoire holds 300,000 to 400,000 distinct CDR3 sequences, with just under 25% as singletons. Antigens for these TCRs are unknown. The source material was cultured PBMCs, sampled from culture after CMV antigen stimulation. The origin of the receptors is a human donor in good health (CMV status not recorded). Some clones in this sample may be carry-over from other donors' samples.

The chain employs TRBV18 and TRBJ2-7, with TRBD1 matching over 8 bases. Germline V gene sequence: CDR1 KGHSH, CDR2 LQKENI. V trimming: 3 bases; J trimming: 6 bases; junction bases outside the gene matches: 7. The CDR3 loop spans 14 amino acids. CDR3 coding DNA: TGTGCCAGCTCACCCCAGGGGGCGGAGGGCGAGCAGTACTTC. Its translation is CASSPQGAEGEQYF.

CDR3 sequence (DNA): TGTGCCATAGCCCCCCAAGAGACCCAGTACTTC. Its protein is CAIAPQETQYF. The gene calls are TRBV2 and TRBJ2-5, with unresolved D. Trimming pared 10 bases from V and 1 base from J, leaving 7 bases between. Per the germline V gene, CDR1 is SNHLY and CDR2 is FYNNEI. This CDR3 spans 11 amino acids.

The chain joins TRBV5-4 to TRBJ1-2; 8 nucleotides align to TRBD1. The V gene's germline CDR1 is SGHNT and CDR2 YYREEE (reference sequence). This CDR3 comprises 17 residues. V shed 0 bases, J shed 7 bases, and the junction held 14 bases outside the gene matches. This chain's CDR3 is CASSLGGLQTGEFGYTF. The CDR3 DNA reads as TGTGCCAGCAGCTTGGGAGGTCTGCAGACAGGGGAGTTTGGCTACACCTTC.

V is TRBV7-2 and J is TRBJ2-7; D unclear. This CDR3 contains 14 residues. V shed 1 base and J shed 5 bases, with 12 bases lying between them. Germline loops: CDR1 SGHTA, CDR2 FQGNSA. CDR3 nucleotides: TGTGCCAGCAGCTTAGGTCGCCCGCCCAACGAGCAGTACGTC. This encodes CASSLGRPPNEQYV.

This clonotype was detected a few times. The rearrangement links TRBV27 to TRBJ2-7; D possibly corresponds to TRBD1 (5 bases). The germline V gene encodes CDR1 MNHEY and CDR2 SMNVEV (reference sequence). Trimming removed 2 bases from V and 2 bases from J, with 13 bases in between. The CDR3 loop spans 15 amino acids. CDR3 in DNA: TGTGCCAGCAGTTTAGGGGCAGGAGCGACCTACGAGCAGTACGTC. Translation gives CASSLGAGATYEQYV.

This clonotype occurred a few times. The CDR3 carries no conserved terminal phenylalanine or tryptophan, so it likely arises from a read error. No DNA is shown, since the ends of the CDR3 on it are uncertain; the CDR3 is the one TCRdb lists. The chain has TRBV10-3 and TRBJ2-1; TRBD1 was called by the table and not checked on the DNA. The CDR3 extends over 12 residues, inclusive of both ends. Germline CDR1 ENHRY, CDR2 SYGVKD. This chain's CDR3 is CAISESTGAASL.

This clonotype was counted a few times. The rearrangement links TRBV7-2 to TRBJ2-7; D possibly corresponds to TRBD2 (5 bases). Germline-derived CDR1 and CDR2 are SGHTA and FQGNSA. The CDR3 is 14 residues long. Trimming removed 7 bases from V and 6 bases from J, with 19 bases in between. The CDR3 sequence is CASNPRPEESEQYF. As DNA, the CDR3 is TGTGCCAGCAACCCACGACCGGAGGAGTCCGAGCAGTACTTC. Using reference TRBV7-2 and TRBJ2-7 for the parts outside the CDR3, the full variable domain is GAGVSQSPSNKVTEKGKDVELRCDPISGHTALYWYRQSLGQGLEFLIYFQGNSAPDKSGLPSDRFSAERTGGSVSTLTIQRTQQEDSAVYLCASNPRPEESEQYFGPGTRLTVT.

The rearrangement uses TRBV6-6 and TRBJ1-1; TRBD1 matches 7 bases. The CDR3 is made up of 14 amino acids. After removal of 4 bases from V and 0 bases from J, the junction contained 2 bases not matched to a gene. In germline, CDR1 is MNHNY, CDR2 SVGAGI (reference sequence). CDR3 bases: TGTGCCAGCAGTTGGACAGGAGTGAACACTGAAGCTTTCTTT. It codes for CASSWTGVNTEAFF.

V usage is TRBV7-8 and J usage is TRBJ2-5; 9 bases fit TRBD2. CDR1 is SGHVS and CDR2 is FQNEAQ in the germline V gene. The CDR3 totals 16 residues. The V and J ends lost 2 bases and 5 bases, in that order; junction bases with no gene match: 9. The CDR3 DNA sequence: TGTGCCAGCAGCTTAACAGTAGCGGGAGCTCGCGAGACCCAGTACTTC. Its protein is CASSLTVAGARETQYF.

This clonotype has a handful of counts. The chain employs TRBV7-2 and TRBJ2-5; 12 positions match TRBD2. Per germline, CDR1 SGHTA and CDR2 FQGNSA. The ends lost 3 bases at V and 5 bases at J; junction bases unmatched: 4. This CDR3 is 15 amino acids long. CDR3 coding DNA: TGTGCCAGCAGCTTTCTAGCGGGAGGGCCTGAGACCCAGTACTTC. This codes for CASSFLAGGPETQYF. Full variable domain (outside the CDR3, taken from reference TRBV7-2 and TRBJ2-5): GAGVSQSPSNKVTEKGKDVELRCDPISGHTALYWYRQSLGQGLEFLIYFQGNSAPDKSGLPSDRFSAERTGGSVSTLTIQRTQQEDSAVYLCASSFLAGGPETQYFGPGTRLLVL.

This sequence joins TRBV6-6 and TRBJ1-1; possible D gene TRBD1, 6 bases. V was cut by 5 bases and J by 0 bases, with 13 bases left in between. The CDR3 is 15 residues long. Germline-derived CDR1 and CDR2 are MNHNY and SVGAGI (reference sequence). The CDR3 DNA reads TGTGCCAGCAGTGACGTACAGGGAATGAACACTGAAGCTTTCTTT. This gives the protein CASSDVQGMNTEAFF.

This clonotype was seen repeatedly, ten times or more. This sequence joins TRBV11-3 and TRBJ2-7; 7 positions match TRBD1. Trimming at V came to 5 bases and at J to 1 base, leaving 8 bases not matched to a gene. The CDR3 extends over 15 amino acids. Germline V gene lookup returns CDR1 SGHNT and CDR2 YENEEA. CDR3 DNA sequence: TGTGCCAGCAGCCAAGACAGGGCCCCTTCCTACGAGCAGTACGTC. Translation: CASSQDRAPSYEQYV.

The gene calls are TRBV4-1 and TRBJ2-4; D gene unclear. The CDR3 extends over 14 amino acids. Per germline, CDR1 MGHRA and CDR2 YSYEKL. Trimming removed 4 bases at V and 8 bases at J, with 15 bases between. CDR3 in amino acids: CASSPAGLRDIQYF. The CDR3, as DNA: TGCGCCAGCAGCCCGGCCGGGTTAAGGGACATTCAGTACTTC.

This clonotype was picked up a small number of times. The chain is built from TRBV2 and TRBJ2-3; unclear D gene. The CDR3 totals 13 residues. In germline, CDR1 is SNHLY, CDR2 FYNNEI. Trimming took 4 bases from V and 3 from J, leaving 8 bases between them. The CDR3 coding sequence is TGTGCCAGCAGTGGGACCAATACAGATACGCAGTATTTT. Encoded protein: CASSGTNTDTQYF.

The chain employs TRBV27 and TRBJ1-1; D unresolved. Trimming shortened V by 5 bases and J by 4 bases, and 20 bases separated the two germline ends. Germline CDR1 reads MNHEY; CDR2 reads SMNVEV (reference sequence). CDR3 length: 16 amino acids. CDR3 protein: CASSLVPRTFRTEAFF. The CDR3 nucleotides read TGTGCCAGCAGTCTAGTCCCCAGAACCTTTCGCACTGAAGCTTTCTTT.

The rearrangement links TRBV20-1 to TRBJ2-3, with 12 bases matching TRBD2. Losses at the gene ends were 6 bases for V and 1 base for J; bases not matched to a gene: 2. Germline V gene lookup returns CDR1 DFQATT and CDR2 SNEGSKA (reference sequence). This CDR3 comprises 14 residues. The CDR3 region has the DNA TGCAGTGCCAGACTAGCGGGAGGCACAGATACGCAGTATTTT. Amino acid sequence: CSARLAGGTDTQYF.

This clonotype came up once. The conserved phenylalanine or tryptophan normally closing the CDR3 is absent here, so this likely arose from a read error. V is TRBV5-5 and J is TRBJ1-5; D is unclear. CDR1 and CDR2 (germline): SGHKS, YYEKEE (reference sequence). The V end was cut by 0 bases, the J end by 5 bases, with 6 bases between. The CDR3 loop spans 13 amino acids. Written as DNA, the CDR3 is TGTGCCAGCAGCTTGGCCCGCGATCAGCCCCAGCATTGT. It codes for CASSLARDQPQHC.

V and J are TRBV7-8 and TRBJ1-1, with D hard to call. The CDR3 has 12 residues. In germline, CDR1 is SGHVS, CDR2 FQNEAQ. Trimming shortened V by 5 bases and J by 4 bases, and 8 bases separated the two germline ends. The CDR3 DNA sequence: TGTGCCAGCAGCCGCCGGGGCACTGAAGCTTTCTTT. This gives the protein CASSRRGTEAFF. Based on the CDR3 plus reference TRBV7-8 and TRBJ1-1, the full variable domain is GAGVSQSPRYKVAKRGQDVALRCDPISGHVSLFWYQQALGQGPEFLTYFQNEAQLDKSGLPSDRFFAERPEGSVSTLKIQRTQQEDSAVYLCASSRRGTEAFFGQGTRLTVV.

The rearrangement joins TRBV4-2 to TRBJ2-1, with 11 nucleotides matching TRBD2. V dropped 3 bases and J dropped 0; count of bases not matched to a gene: 10. Germline CDR1 and CDR2: LGHNA and YNFKEQ. The CDR3 is 19 residues long. CDR3 sequence (DNA): TGTGCCAGCAGCCACCCGACTAGCGGGAAACTAAGCTCCTACAATGAGCAGTTCTTC. Its translation: CASSHPTSGKLSSYNEQFF.

Concerning this clonotype: This could be a read error, since a much larger clone is one nucleotide away. V and J are TRBV7-2 and TRBJ1-5, with 8 nucleotides matching TRBD1. Germline V lookup: CDR1 SGHTA, CDR2 FQGNSA. V shed 8 bases and J 1 base; nucleotides not matched to a gene: 7. CDR3 length equals 15 residues. Written as DNA, the CDR3 is TGTGCCAGCGGCATGGGACAGGCCAGCAATCAGCCCCAGCATTTT. Translated, it gives CASGMGQASNQPQHF.

The V gene is TRBV19, the J gene TRBJ2-1; D is perhaps TRBD2 (5 bases). CDR1 is LNHDA, CDR2 SQIVND, per germline (reference sequence). CDR3 size: 14 residues. V lost 3 bases, J lost 9 bases, and 15 bases lay in between. CDR3 protein: CASSMSTRSSEQFF. The CDR3 DNA reads TGTGCCAGTAGTATGAGCACTAGATCAAGTGAGCAGTTCTTC. The full variable domain, rest sourced from reference TRBV19 and TRBJ2-1, is DGGITQSPKYLFRKEGQNVTLSCEQNLNHDAMYWYRQDPGQGLRLIYYSQIVNDFQKGDIAEGYSVSREKKESFPLTVTSAQKNPTAFYLCASSMSTRSSEQFFGPGTRLTVL.

The sample holds a few counts of this clonotype. The chain combines TRBV28 with TRBJ2-6; 9 bases agree with TRBD1. The germline CDR1 and CDR2 sequences are MDHEN and SYDVKM. The CDR3 loop spans 17 amino acids. V was pared by 4 bases and J by 0 bases, with 4 bases of the junction left unmatched. As DNA, the CDR3 is TGTGCCAGCAGTTCGGGACAGGGCCTCTCTGGGGCCAACGTCCTGACTTTC. It codes for CASSSGQGLSGANVLTF.

The chain carries TRBV19 and TRBJ1-2; tentatively, D is TRBD1 (6 bases). V lost 2 bases to trimming and J lost 4 bases, with 14 bases between them. Looked up from germline, CDR1 is LNHDA and CDR2 is SQIVND (reference sequence). CDR3 length: 15 residues. CDR3 in amino acids: CASSIPIQGTYGYTF. In DNA, the CDR3 is TGTGCCAGTAGTATACCCATCCAGGGGACCTATGGCTACACCTTC.

This chain links TRBV7-8 with TRBJ2-1; TRBD2 matches 7 bases. The germline V gene has CDR1 SGHVS and CDR2 FQNEAQ. Trimming removed 8 bases from V and 6 bases from J; junction bases left unmatched: 7. The CDR3 is 13 residues long. The CDR3 coding sequence is TGTGCCAGCGGTCGTATAGCGGGCAATGAGCAGTTCTTC. The encoded protein is CASGRIAGNEQFF.

This clonotype appeared a few times. In nucleotides, the CDR3 is TGTGCCAGCAGCGTAGGGGGAGGGGGGACTGGCTACAATGAGCAGTTCTTC. Amino acid sequence: CASSVGGGGTGYNEQFF. V gene TRBV9 combines with J gene TRBJ2-1, with D possibly TRBD2 on 7 matching bases. The CDR3 spans 17 residues. Trimming pared 0 bases from V and 3 bases from J, leaving 16 bases between. CDR1 is SGDLS, CDR2 YYNGEE, per germline.

This clonotype has just a few counts. The chain combines TRBV28 with TRBJ1-3; no firm D call. V was shortened by 4 bases and J by 3 bases, with 4 bases between the two germline ends. Germline V gene sequence: CDR1 MDHEN, CDR2 SYDVKM. CDR3 size: 12 residues. The CDR3 nucleotides are TGTGCCAGCAGTTCCCTTGGAAACACCATATATTTT. Protein sequence: CASSSLGNTIYF. Combining the CDR3 with reference TRBV28 and TRBJ1-3 gives the whole variable domain DVKVTQSSRYLVKRTGEKVFLECVQDMDHENMFWYRQDPGLGLRLIYFSYDVKMKEKGDIPEGYSVSREKKERFSLILESASTNQTSMYLCASSSLGNTIYFGEGSWLTVV.

V and J are TRBV4-3 and TRBJ2-3, with 11 bases aligning to TRBD2. The CDR3 has 19 amino acids. The V segment lost 0 bases and the J segment 0 bases; nucleotides outside the gene matches: 8. The germline gives CDR1 LGHNA, CDR2 YSLEER. CDR3 nucleotide sequence: TGCGCCAGCAGCCAAGATCTACTAGCGGGAGCGACTAGCACAGATACGCAGTATTTT. This sequence encodes CASSQDLLAGATSTDTQYF.